A single sample gave rise to the 9 T cell receptor beta chains below, sequenced in a study of shared clonotypes between healthy human individuals. Assay used: immunoSEQ multiplex PCR; TCRdb lists only in-frame clones, some missing. The sample carries over 2,000,000 clones, around 95% recorded once. Positively selected for CCR7, the CD45RO-negative cells used as naive CD8 cells excluded terminally differentiated effector memory CD45RA+ cells. Input material: naive CD8+ T cells from PBMCs. These receptors originate from a man aged 18 to 30 in good health. Some clones in this sample may be carry-over from other donors' samples.

The chain couples TRBV5-6 to TRBJ2-5, with 9 bases identical to TRBD2. Germline lookup yields CDR1 SGHDT and CDR2 YYEEEE. The ends lost 0 bases at V and 10 bases at J; junction bases unmatched: 16. The CDR3 is 17 amino acids. CDR3 sequence (DNA): TGTGCCAGCAGCTTGGGCCCGCGGGCGGGAGGGCAACTAGACCAGTACTTC. Residues: CASSLGPRAGGQLDQYF. The full variable domain, rest sourced from reference TRBV5-6 and TRBJ2-5, is DAGVTQSPTHLIKTRGQQVTLRCSPKSGHDTVSWYQQALGQGPQFIFQYYEEEERQRGNFPDRFSGHQFPNYSSELNVNALLLGDSALYLCASSLGPRAGGQLDQYFGPGTRLLVL.

In this sample, this clone turned up once. This sequence joins TRBV6-5 and TRBJ2-7, with 12 bases identical to TRBD2. Losses at the gene ends were 5 bases for V and 7 bases for J; bases not matched to a gene: 9. This CDR3 comprises 15 residues. Germline V gives CDR1 MNHEY, CDR2 SVGAGI. The CDR3 here is CASSPLAGGIGEQYF. CDR3 DNA: TGTGCCAGCAGTCCCCTAGCGGGAGGGATTGGGGAGCAGTACTTC.

This clone has a single count. The chain combines TRBV7-9 with TRBJ2-2, with D perhaps being TRBD1 or TRBD2 (5 bases each). Germline CDR1 SEHNR, CDR2 FQNEAQ (reference sequence). The CDR3 consists of 16 residues. V dropped 5 bases and J dropped 0 bases, with 13 bases sitting between them. The CDR3 sequence: CASSPRDAANTGELFF. The CDR3 DNA reads as TGTGCCAGCAGCCCCCGGGACGCCGCGAACACCGGGGAGCTGTTTTTT.

This chain uses TRBV7-3 with TRBJ2-2; no firm D call. V lost 4 bases and J lost 2, with 5 bases in between. The germline CDR1 and CDR2 sequences are SGHTA and FQGTGA. The CDR3 covers 13 residues. The CDR3 sequence: CASSSRNTGELFF. The CDR3, as DNA: TGTGCCAGCAGCTCGCGAAACACCGGGGAGCTGTTTTTT.

V gene TRBV28 combines with J gene TRBJ2-7; D gene ambiguous. Looked up from germline, CDR1 is MDHEN and CDR2 is SYDVKM. The V end lost 6 bases, the J end lost 0 bases, and 9 bases lay between the germline ends. The CDR3 totals 13 residues. CDR3 DNA: TGTGCCAGCAGACAGAAAGGCTCCTACGAGCAGTACTTC. Protein product: CASRQKGSYEQYF.

This sequence joins TRBV28 and TRBJ1-3; D not certain. The CDR3 contains 19 residues. CDR1 MDHEN and CDR2 SYDVKM come from the germline V gene. V lost 5 bases to trimming and J lost 0 bases, with 23 bases between them. CDR3 loop: CASSTLIVTKPNSGNTIYF. CDR3 coding DNA: TGTGCCAGCAGTACCCTGATAGTAACAAAACCTAACTCTGGAAACACCATATATTTT.

In DNA, the CDR3 is TGTGCCACCGCGCCCAAACCTCGACAGGGGGCCGTTGAAGCTTTCTTT. Translation: CATAPKPRQGAVEAFF. The chain has TRBV15 and TRBJ1-1; 10 nucleotides match TRBD1. The CDR3 runs 16 residues. Looked up from germline, CDR1 is LNHNV and CDR2 is YYDKDF (reference sequence). With 8 bases clipped from V and 7 bases from J, the junction kept 16 bases outside the gene matches.

V gene TRBV13 combines with J gene TRBJ2-1; D might be TRBD2 (5 bases). V lost 6 bases to trimming and J lost 6 bases, with 15 bases between them. The CDR3 consists of 14 residues. Germline V CDR1 and CDR2: PRHDT, FYEKMQ (reference sequence). DNA for the CDR3: TGTGCCAGCAGTCTCCTAGCCGGGGTCAATGAGCAGTTCTTC. Translation gives CASSLLAGVNEQFF.

V usage is TRBV5-1 and J usage is TRBJ1-1; TRBD1 might be the D (5 bases). The germline V and J ends were trimmed by 1 base and 4 bases, with 14 bases remaining between them. The CDR3 sequence is 15 residues long. The V gene's germline CDR1 is SGHRS and CDR2 YFSETQ. CDR3 protein: CASSLLGGIFTEAFF. The CDR3 DNA reads TGCGCCAGCAGCTTGCTGGGGGGAATTTTCACTGAAGCTTTCTTT.